Sequencing of this TCR beta chain was carried out in a study of blood T cell repertoires in COVID-19. There are 13 residues in the CDR3. Germline loops: CDR1 MDHEN, CDR2 SYDVKM. The V end lost 3 bases, the J end lost 4 bases, and 9 bases lay between the germline ends. TCRdb keeps only in-frame clones here, not all; method: immunoSEQ multiplex PCR. The profile shows 150,000 to 200,000 clones, roughly 80% of them singletons. Sequencing was carried out using peripheral blood. The receptor was derived from a woman in her 70s with COVID-19, enrolled during active disease. The chain carries TRBV28 and TRBJ1-2; no firm D call. CDR3 nucleotides: TGTGCCAGCAGTTTCGGGGTTCGCTATGGCTACACCTTC. Protein sequence: CASSFGVRYGYTF.